This TCR beta chain is drawn from a study of cytomegalovirus exposure and HLA in healthy donors. Study-level information: In a later analysis, it was reported that the 110 or so validation repertoires had been produced on the same platform as the 550 to 700 repertoires belonging to the first cohort. Overall study results and limits: For most TCR sequences rarity was the rule, although some public TCRs occurred in many donors. Subsequent analysis revealed that first-cohort TCR clusters tended to co-occur in the 120 validation repertoires. The authors listed around 150 TCR beta chains as cytomegalovirus-associated.

For this clone: What it recognizes is unknown.

Repertoires were generated with immunoSEQ multiplex PCR, while TCRdb's copy carries only in-frame clones and drops some. The sample includes 100,000 to 150,000 clones, 70% to 90% of them seen just once. V shed 4 bases and J shed 4 bases, with 22 bases lying between them. Germline loops: CDR1 SEHNR, CDR2 FQNEAQ (reference sequence). The CDR3 contains 17 residues. The chain has TRBV7-9 and TRBJ1-2; tentative D call: TRBD1 (6 bases). The clonotype comes from a woman younger than 35 in good health and CMV-seronegative. Sequenced sample: PBMCs. CDR3 nucleotides: TGTGCCAGCAGCTCAGAGGCAGTAGGGGGGGCGTTCTATGGCTACACCTTC. This translates into CASSSEAVGGAFYGYTF.